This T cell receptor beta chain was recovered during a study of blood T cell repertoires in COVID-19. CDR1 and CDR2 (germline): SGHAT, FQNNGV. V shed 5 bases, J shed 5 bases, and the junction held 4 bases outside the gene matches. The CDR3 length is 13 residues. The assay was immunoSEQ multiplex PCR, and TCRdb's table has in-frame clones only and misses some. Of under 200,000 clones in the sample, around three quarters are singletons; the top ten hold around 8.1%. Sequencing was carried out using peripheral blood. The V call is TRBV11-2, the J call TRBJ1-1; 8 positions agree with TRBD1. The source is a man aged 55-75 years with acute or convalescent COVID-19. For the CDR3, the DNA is TGTGCCAGCAGCGGACAGGGTTGGACTGAAGCTTTCTTT. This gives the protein CASSGQGWTEAFF.